This paragraph reports one T cell receptor beta chain. This sample stems from a study of shared clonotypes between healthy human individuals. Study as a whole: Researchers assigned three CD4 naive, three CD4 memory, two CD8 naive and one CD8 memory plate to each donor.

Per the original methods: Filtering was not the same, since immunoSEQ gave junction-only sequences without quality scores. Clones were read by immunoSEQ multiplex PCR, and TCRdb kept only the in-frame ones, dropping some. Clonal size and the V and J genes are those of that table, whereas D and trimming came from the DNA. The data hold a few million clones, with over 85% observed a single time. The CDR3 spans 13 residues. The germline V gene encodes CDR1 MNHEY and CDR2 SVGAGI. The ends were cut back, 2 bases at V and 2 bases at J, with 6 bases in the middle. The receptor was derived from a man younger than 30 in good health. The sequencing sample was made of naive CD4+ T cells sorted from blood. Subset given: CD45RA+ positively selected. The chain uses TRBV6-5 and TRBJ1-1; D gene uncertain. The CDR3 region has the DNA TGTGCCAGCAGTTACAAGAAAAACACTGAAGCTTTCTTT. This codes for CASSYKKNTEAFF.